In this sample, the clone carrying this T cell receptor (beta chain) turned up once. Some clones are missing from TCRdb's copy, which holds only in-frame ones; the method was immunoSEQ multiplex PCR. The sample shows 150,000 to 200,000 clones, 90% to 95% of them seen only once. These data belong to a study of T cell responses to AZD1222 COVID-19 vaccine. This CDR3 has 16 residues. Germline-derived CDR1 and CDR2 are DFQATT and SNEGSKA (reference sequence). Trimming stripped 3 bases from V and 0 bases from J, with 18 bases between. The TCR was taken from an adult who received the AZD1222 COVID-19 vaccine. The chain combines TRBV20-1 with TRBJ2-7; tentative D call: TRBD2 (6 bases). The sequenced sample was peripheral blood, obtained 28 days after the second AZD1222 dose. The CDR3 region is CSASVFAGIRSYEQYF. DNA for the CDR3: TGCAGTGCTAGTGTTTTCGCGGGGATCCGCTCCTACGAGCAGTACTTC.